A single T cell receptor (beta chain) is shown here with its context. What it binds is unknown. This record belongs to a study of cytomegalovirus exposure and HLA in healthy donors. Study-level information: Counted in an early data release were about 85 million unique TCRs from HLA-typed donors.

This CDR3 has 13 residues. Germline V CDR1 and CDR2: MGHRA, YSYEKL. The V end was cut by 1 base, the J end by 1 base, with 5 bases between. Vbeta (60) and Jbeta (13) primers were used in the PCR. The data were produced by immunoSEQ multiplex PCR, yet TCRdb's version contains in-frame clones alone and is incomplete. Of around 210,000 clones in the sample, about 77% were seen once. Study-level findings and limits: As a later analysis revealed, the rate of TCR association differed by HLA locus, with DRB1 most and HLA-C fewest. For cytomegalovirus status, the classifier reportedly gave diagnoses with high specificity and sensitivity. Most subjects' HLA-A and HLA-B alleles were reportedly predicted from TCR beta sequences.

V is TRBV4-1 and J is TRBJ2-7; D gene uncertain. Sample: PBMCs. The source is a boy aged 5-17 years in good health and CMV-seronegative. CDR3 nucleotide sequence: TGCGCCAGCAGCCAAGGAGTATCCTACGAGCAGTACTTC. This codes for CASSQGVSYEQYF.